The TCR beta chain described here comes from a study of OX40 agonist ivuxolimab in advanced cancers. About the investigation overall: The costimulatory receptor OX40 (CD134) was targeted by ivuxolimab, a fully human IgG2 agonistic monoclonal antibody. Intravenous ivuxolimab was administered to patients every 2 weeks at six dose levels: 0.01, 0.1, 0.3, 1.5, 3 and 10 mg/kg. Among the approximately 50 dose-escalation patients, around 19 had hepatocellular carcinoma, 15 melanoma, 9 renal cell carcinoma and 9 head and neck cancer. A male proportion of almost 85% and a mean age of about 60 years, ranging from roughly 23 to 85, were recorded for the dose-escalation cohort. Patients were allowed to have had prior anti-PD-1, anti-PD-L1 or anti-CTLA-4 therapy, and approximately 43% of the dose-escalation patients had previously received checkpoint inhibitors. Partial responses occurred in three dose-escalation patients, of whom one had hepatocellular carcinoma and two had cutaneous melanoma. Peripheral TCRbeta sequencing was intended to test whether TCR sequence diversity was altered and clonal T-cell expansion was caused by ivuxolimab. The monotherapy dose-escalation portion (N of about 52 patients) of the phase I ivuxolimab trial is reported in the paper. Overall results and qualifications from the work: At doses of 0.1 to 3.0 mg/kg, clonal expansion of both CD4+ and CD8+ blood T cells was observed from baseline to week 6. Low levels of normalized T-cell clonal expansion were also seen in some nonresponding patients. After ivuxolimab, more expanded clones were found on average in CD8+ T cells than in CD4+ T cells. The antigen specificity of the peripheral T cells that underwent clonal expansion was not determined. In the 0.1-3.0 mg/kg groups, partial responders had among the lowest normalized peripheral clonal expansion, particularly in CD8+ T cells.

Genomic DNA was extracted from sorted cells for sequencing of the TCRbeta CDR3 region. The immunoSEQ Assay was used for sequencing of TCRbeta CDR3 regions. TCRdb obtained this table from immuneACCESS and retained in-frame rearrangements with V and J assigned. These tables miss some clones; where compared with another copy, unresolved V genes account for less than half of the shortfall, and the remainder is unexplained. Recorded for this sample are approximately 32,000 clones; about four fifths of them occurred a single time. Roughly a fifth of the sample comes from the top ten. To note about this clone: Its target antigen remains unknown. Base qualities were left out, and no much larger clone turns up one base away.

Patients with autoimmune disease history or receiving systemic immunosuppression were excluded from the trial. In every dose cohort, peripheral blood was drawn for TCR sequencing at baseline, cycle 4 day 1, and cycle 7 day 1. Samples were obtained from an open-label, multicenter, first-in-human phase I dose-escalation trial of ivuxolimab. Adults with locally advanced or metastatic melanoma, renal cell carcinoma, hepatocellular carcinoma or head and neck squamous cell carcinoma were enrolled in the trial. Before TCR sequencing, CD4+ and CD8+ T cells were separately sorted from peripheral blood. Sample: CD4+ or CD8+ T cells sorted from blood, taken in a trial of the OX40 agonist ivuxolimab. The TCR originated in an adult with an advanced solid tumor such as melanoma, head and neck, liver or kidney cancer.

The encoded CDR3 is CASSLDRYTDTQYF. The base sequence is TGCGCCAGCAGCTTGGACAGGTACACAGATACGCAGTATTTT. The rearranged chain carries TRBV5-1 and TRBJ2-3, with a weak D call of TRBD1 (5 bases match). The CDR3 runs 14 residues from the cysteine to the phenylalanine. The DNA shown is the 42-base CDR3, in frame from base 1. V is shortened by 0 bases, J by 2 bases, and the region joining them spans 7 bases. Taken from the germline V gene, the CDR1 and CDR2 loops are SGHRS and YFSETQ. The CDR3 plus the reference TRBV5-1 and TRBJ2-3 genes for the other parts give the full variable domain: KAGVTQTPRYLIKTRGQQVTLSCSPISGHRSVSWYQQTPGQGLQFLFEYFSETQRNKGNFPGRFSGRQFSNSRSEMNVSTLELGDSALYLCASSLDRYTDTQYFGPGTRLTVL.